This T cell receptor (beta chain) was profiled in a study of blood T cell repertoires in COVID-19. Study-wide context: The origin of the acute and convalescent COVID-19 samples was the United States, Italy and Spain. PBMCs, B-cell-depleted T cells, or T cells provided the cDNA or gDNA that made up the material.

V was clipped by 1 base and J by 0 bases, with 7 bases between them. Germline assignment: CDR1 SQVTM and CDR2 ANQGSEA. This CDR3 region has 13 residues. Data came from immunoSEQ multiplex PCR; TCRdb stores just in-frame clones and leaves some out. Of around 180,000 clones listed, about 88% were seen once; the top ten hold 2% to 2.5%. J is TRBJ2-7 and V is TRBV29-1, with D possibly matching TRBD2 (5 bases). Sequenced sample: peripheral blood. The origin of this receptor is an older man with active or convalescent COVID-19. For the CDR3, the DNA is TGCAGCGTTGAAGTGGAGGACTCCTACGAGCAGTACTTC. Its translation is CSVEVEDSYEQYF.